Following are 30 T cell receptor beta chains from one sample sequenced in a study of shared T cell receptors in the human thymus. Using immunoSEQ multiplex PCR, the repertoire was profiled, and TCRdb retains in-frame clones only, with some absent. The sample holds hundreds of thousands of clones, 80% to 90% seen once. This sample was also put to use in a study of human thymus T cells.

Sequences were obtained from thymocytes. Receptors originate from a boy under three years old with a congenital heart defect.

This sequence joins TRBV5-6 and TRBJ2-7; TRBD2 aligns across 9 bases. This CDR3 contains 13 residues. Germline CDR1 and CDR2: SGHDT and YYEEEE. V was pared by 4 bases and J by 1 base, with 0 bases of the junction left unmatched. The CDR3 DNA reads as TGTGCCAGCAGCCTAGCGGGGTCCTACGAGCAGTACTTC. Amino acids: CASSLAGSYEQYF.

V gene TRBV5-1 combines with J gene TRBJ2-3; possibly TRBD1 for D (6 bases). Trimming removed 0 bases at V and 1 base at J, with 12 bases between. This CDR3 is built from 16 residues. CDR1 and CDR2 (germline): SGHRS, YFSETQ. CDR3 DNA: TGCGCCAGCAGCTTGGGACAGGAACGGGGCACAGATACGCAGTATTTT. This sequence encodes CASSLGQERGTDTQYF. Full variable domain (outside the CDR3, taken from reference TRBV5-1 and TRBJ2-3): KAGVTQTPRYLIKTRGQQVTLSCSPISGHRSVSWYQQTPGQGLQFLFEYFSETQRNKGNFPGRFSGRQFSNSRSEMNVSTLELGDSALYLCASSLGQERGTDTQYFGPGTRLTVL.

The V and J genes are TRBV5-1 and TRBJ1-1; D is unresolved. Trimming took off 1 base at V and 1 base at J, with 5 bases between the two ends. CDR1 and CDR2 from the germline V gene are SGHRS and YFSETQ. This CDR3 comprises 13 residues. The CDR3 sequence: CASSLLANTEAFF. CDR3 bases: TGCGCCAGCAGCTTGTTAGCGAACACTGAAGCTTTCTTT.

The chain carries TRBV4-1 and TRBJ2-3, with 7 positions matching TRBD1. V dropped 0 bases and J dropped 5; count of bases not matched to a gene: 11. This CDR3 comprises 17 residues. Germline assignment: CDR1 MGHRA and CDR2 YSYEKL. CDR3 region: CASSQDVRGRARDTQYF. Here the CDR3 DNA reads TGCGCCAGCAGCCAAGATGTGAGGGGGCGAGCACGAGATACGCAGTATTTT.

The chain links TRBV10-3 to TRBJ1-3, with TRBD1 matching 8 bases. Germline lookup yields CDR1 ENHRY and CDR2 SYGVKD. The V segment lost 7 bases and the J segment 2 bases; nucleotides outside the gene matches: 7. The CDR3 is 15 residues long. The CDR3 nucleotides are TGTGCCATCACCGGACAGGGACTGCCTGGAAACACCATATATTTT. It translates to CAITGQGLPGNTIYF.

V usage is TRBV2 and J usage is TRBJ1-4; weak D call: TRBD1 (6 bases). V lost 4 bases and J lost 7, with 16 bases in between. The germline V gene has CDR1 SNHLY and CDR2 FYNNEI. CDR3 length: 15 residues. The CDR3 loop is CASSVGRGSVEKLFF. DNA of the CDR3: TGTGCCAGCAGTGTAGGAAGGGGGTCGGTTGAAAAACTGTTTTTT.

This clone showed up just a few times. J is TRBJ1-5 and V is TRBV7-9, with a weak D call TRBD1 (6 bases). Per germline, CDR1 SEHNR and CDR2 FQNEAQ (reference sequence). Deletions cut 1 base from V and 7 bases from J, with 11 bases between. This CDR3 is 14 amino acids long. The CDR3 loop reads CASSLGGRGQPQHF. The CDR3 coding sequence is TGTGCCAGCAGCTTAGGGGGGCGCGGCCAGCCCCAGCATTTT.

This sequence joins TRBV6-6 and TRBJ2-5; a possible D gene is TRBD1 (5 bases). Trimming stripped 7 bases from V and 4 bases from J, with 19 bases between. From germline, CDR1 is MNHNY and CDR2 SVGAGI (reference sequence). The CDR3 is 15 residues long. The CDR3 region has the DNA TGTGCCAGCACCCTCTTCAGGGAAAGTCTAGAGACCCAGTACTTC. Translation gives CASTLFRESLETQYF.

This clone was seen only a few times. The V gene is TRBV18, the J gene TRBJ2-7, with 7 bases identical to TRBD1. CDR1 is KGHSH and CDR2 is LQKENI in the germline V gene. After removal of 6 bases from V and 2 bases from J, the junction contained 10 bases not matched to a gene. CDR3 length equals 15 residues. The CDR3 DNA is TGTGCCAGCTCTCCCGACAGGGACGACGCCTACGAGCAGTACTTC. This translates into CASSPDRDDAYEQYF.

The J gene is TRBJ2-3, the V gene TRBV4-2; 8 bases map to TRBD2. This CDR3 comprises 17 residues. Germline CDR1 LGHNA, CDR2 YNFKEQ. Losses at the gene ends were 1 base for V and 5 bases for J; bases not matched to a gene: 11. CDR3 protein: CASSQVGRGGPEDTQYF. The CDR3 DNA is TGTGCCAGCAGCCAAGTGGGACGGGGGGGCCCGGAAGATACGCAGTATTTT.

The V call is TRBV29-1, the J call TRBJ1-1; no definite D call. Trimming left V 7 bases short and J 4 bases short, with 19 bases between. The CDR3 covers 14 residues. Per germline, CDR1 SQVTM and CDR2 ANQGSEA. As DNA, the CDR3 is TGCAGCGCGTCTCTTACTTCTTCGCGCACTGAAGCTTTCTTT. Translation: CSASLTSSRTEAFF. The full variable domain, its missing parts supplied by reference TRBV29-1 and TRBJ1-1, is SAVISQKPSRDICQRGTSLTIQCQVDSQVTMMFWYRQQPGQSLTLIATANQGSEATYESGFVIDKFPISRPNLTFSTLTVSNMSPEDSSIYLCSASLTSSRTEAFFGQGTRLTVV.

This sequence joins TRBV7-2 and TRBJ1-2; D possibly corresponds to TRBD1 (5 bases). The ends were cut back, 1 base at V and 5 bases at J, with 14 bases in the middle. This CDR3 has 15 residues. CDR1 is SGHTA, CDR2 FQGNSA, per germline. CDR3: CASSLGAGGGYGYTF. The CDR3 nucleotides are TGTGCCAGCAGCTTAGGAGCCGGGGGGGGGTATGGCTACACCTTC.

V is TRBV30 and J is TRBJ2-7; perhaps TRBD1 as D (5 bases). From germline, CDR1 is GTSNPN and CDR2 SVGIG (reference sequence). CDR3 length: 15 residues. Trimming removed 1 base from V and 0 bases from J, with 13 bases in between. For the CDR3, the DNA is TGTGCCTGGAGTGGGGGCGTTGGGTCCTCCTACGAGCAGTACTTC. Its protein is CAWSGGVGSSYEQYF.

The rearrangement joins TRBV18 to TRBJ2-7; D not resolved. The CDR3 totals 14 residues. Deletions cut 6 bases from V and 2 bases from J, with 14 bases between. The germline CDR1 and CDR2 sequences are KGHSH and LQKENI. CDR3 sequence (DNA): TGTGCCAGCTCCCCATCGTTGGGCGCCTACGAGCAGTACTTC. Translating it yields CASSPSLGAYEQYF. Together with reference TRBV18 and TRBJ2-7, the CDR3 gives the full variable domain: NAGVMQNPRHLVRRRGQEARLRCSPMKGHSHVYWYRQLPEEGLKFMVYLQKENIIDESGMPKERFSAEFPKEGPSILRIQQVVRGDSAAYFCASSPSLGAYEQYFGPGTRLTVT.

This chain connects TRBV4-3 to TRBJ2-7; 8 positions match TRBD1. V lost 1 base and J lost 4; bases outside the gene matches: 12. The length of the CDR3 is 17 residues. Germline V lookup: CDR1 LGHNA, CDR2 YSLEER. The CDR3: CASSQGFGTGPLYEQYF. In nucleotides, the CDR3 is TGCGCCAGCAGCCAAGGGTTCGGGACAGGACCGCTTTACGAGCAGTACTTC.

The CDR3 loop is CASSQESSASSGNTIYF. CDR3 nucleotides: TGCGCCAGCAGCCAAGAGAGTAGTGCAAGCTCTGGAAACACCATATATTTT. The chain carries TRBV4-1 and TRBJ1-3; D call uncertain. The CDR3 has 17 residues. Germline V CDR1 and CDR2: MGHRA, YSYEKL. V was trimmed by 0 bases and J by 0 bases, leaving 12 bases between them.

This chain connects TRBV15 to TRBJ1-5, with TRBD1 matching over 10 bases. J lost 8 bases, V lost 2 bases, and 9 bases had no gene match. Germline V CDR1 and CDR2: LNHNV, YYDKDF (reference sequence). The CDR3 length is 16 residues. The CDR3 protein is CATSRTGTGEGEPQHF. CDR3 sequence (DNA): TGTGCCACCAGCAGAACCGGGACAGGGGAGGGAGAGCCCCAGCATTTT.

The V call is TRBV4-3, the J call TRBJ1-4; 10 nucleotides align to TRBD1. This CDR3 is 20 amino acids long. Germline V gives CDR1 LGHNA, CDR2 YSLEER. V was clipped by 4 bases and J by 5 bases; unmatched bases: 19. The CDR3 loop reads CASSLESRDRGGGVNEKLFF. The DNA of the CDR3 is TGCGCCAGCAGCCTAGAATCACGGGACAGGGGTGGAGGGGTGAATGAAAAACTGTTTTTT.

This clone was detected only once. This chain connects TRBV28 to TRBJ2-3; 14 bases match TRBD2. The junction had 2 bases not matched to a gene; V was cut back by 5 bases and J by 7 bases. Germline V lookup: CDR1 MDHEN, CDR2 SYDVKM. The CDR3 loop spans 14 amino acids. The chain's CDR3 is CASSRTSGRYTQYF. For the CDR3, the DNA is TGTGCCAGCAGTCGGACTAGCGGGAGGTATACGCAGTATTTT.

The V gene is TRBV6-1, the J gene TRBJ2-5; 13 nucleotides agree with TRBD2. V lost 3 bases to trimming and J lost 5 bases; unmatched junction nucleotides: 9. The CDR3 runs to 17 residues. Looked up from germline, CDR1 is MNHNS and CDR2 is SASEGT. This CDR3 reads CASSDRLGTSGEETQYF. The CDR3 coding sequence is TGTGCCAGCAGTGATCGCCTTGGGACTAGCGGGGAGGAGACCCAGTACTTC.

DNA of the CDR3: TGTGCCAGCAGCCCAGGACAGGGCAGCTCCTACGAGCAGTACTTC. It codes for CASSPGQGSSYEQYF. This chain uses TRBV5-4 with TRBJ2-7; 8 bases are a match to TRBD1. Per germline, CDR1 SGHNT and CDR2 YYREEE (reference sequence). V gave up 4 bases and J gave up 0 bases; unmatched junction bases: 6. This CDR3 is 15 amino acids long. Using reference TRBV5-4 and TRBJ2-7 for the parts outside the CDR3, the full variable domain is ETGVTQSPTHLIKTRGQQVTLRCSSQSGHNTVSWYQQALGQGPQFIFQYYREEENGRGNFPPRFSGLQFPNYSSELNVNALELDDSALYLCASSPGQGSSYEQYFGPGTRLTVT.

The chain carries TRBV6-5 and TRBJ2-1; perhaps TRBD1 as D (6 bases). V was pared by 4 bases and J by 0 bases, with 10 bases between. This CDR3 is built from 15 residues. The germline gives CDR1 MNHEY, CDR2 SVGAGI. CDR3 loop: CASSSGTNSYNEQFF. The CDR3 DNA reads TGTGCCAGCAGTTCCGGGACAAACTCCTACAATGAGCAGTTCTTC.

The chain uses TRBV5-6 and TRBJ2-7, with 10 bases fitting TRBD1. The CDR3 has 14 residues. V lost 5 bases to trimming and J lost 5 bases; unmatched junction nucleotides: 7. Looked up from germline, CDR1 is SGHDT and CDR2 is YYEEEE. CDR3 DNA: TGTGCCAGCAGATCCGGGACAGGGGTCCACGAGCAGTACTTC. Protein product: CASRSGTGVHEQYF.

This chain connects TRBV14 to TRBJ1-6, with D perhaps TRBD1 (5 bases). This CDR3 has 18 amino acids. V was cut by 0 bases and J by 7 bases, with 19 bases left in between. Germline V gene sequence: CDR1 SGHDN, CDR2 FVKESK. The CDR3 here is CASSQEDQGKWRNSPLHF. CDR3 DNA: TGTGCCAGCAGCCAAGAGGATCAGGGCAAGTGGAGAAATTCACCCCTCCACTTT.

V usage is TRBV6-7 and J usage is TRBJ2-1; 11 bases line up with TRBD1. TRBV6-7 is reported as an ORF; its role is uncertain. V was clipped by 2 bases and J by 0 bases; unmatched bases: 3. This CDR3 contains 17 residues. The CDR3 DNA follows: TGTGCCAGCAGTTACGGGGACAGGGGGAGCTCCTACAATGAGCAGTTCTTC. Encoded protein: CASSYGDRGSSYNEQFF.

This sequence joins TRBV23-1 and TRBJ2-7, with D tentatively TRBD2 (5 bases). TRBV23-1 falls under the ORF class, with uncertain function. Trimming cost V 2 bases and J 6 bases, with 5 bases left between them. The CDR3 is 11 residues long. DNA for the CDR3: TGCGCCAGCAGTCAACGGGGCGAGCAGTACTTC. Translation gives CASSQRGEQYF.

The chain has TRBV29-1 and TRBJ1-1; tentative D call: TRBD1 (6 bases). The CDR3 has 19 amino acids. Germline lookup yields CDR1 SQVTM and CDR2 ANQGSEA. V lost 5 bases and J 1 base, leaving 29 bases between the germline ends. As DNA, the CDR3 is TGCAGCGTTCCATCCTGTCCCCATCCCCAGGGGAAAGGGAACACTGAAGCTTTCTTT. Encoded protein: CSVPSCPHPQGKGNTEAFF.

A single count supports this clone. The chain links TRBV5-4 to TRBJ2-7; unclear D gene. Germline V CDR1 and CDR2: SGHNT, YYREEE (reference sequence). This CDR3 is 15 amino acids long. V gave up 1 base and J gave up 0 bases, with 11 bases separating them. The DNA for the CDR3 is TGTGCCAGCAGCTTGTTTGATGTAGCCTCCTACGAGCAGTACTTC. Translating gives CASSLFDVASYEQYF.

There are a few counts of this clone. The J gene is TRBJ2-2, the V gene TRBV12-5; TRBD2 matches at 8 bases. The J segment lost 4 bases and the V segment lost 0 bases, leaving 4 bases of the junction unmatched. The CDR3 extends over 16 amino acids. CDR1 and CDR2 from the germline V gene are LGHNT and FRNRAP. The CDR3 DNA reads TGTGCTAGTGGTTTGGTCCAAGCGGGAGCCACCGGGGAGCTGTTTTTT. Translating gives CASGLVQAGATGELFF.

The chain employs TRBV18 and TRBJ2-1; TRBD1 agrees at 9 bases. Germline CDR1 reads KGHSH; CDR2 reads LQKENI. CDR3 length: 15 amino acids. V lost 6 bases to trimming and J lost 9 bases; unmatched junction nucleotides: 12. The CDR3 region has the DNA TGTGCCAGCTCCCGCCAGGGACAGGGTAGCGGTGAGCAGTTCTTC. Translating gives CASSRQGQGSGEQFF.